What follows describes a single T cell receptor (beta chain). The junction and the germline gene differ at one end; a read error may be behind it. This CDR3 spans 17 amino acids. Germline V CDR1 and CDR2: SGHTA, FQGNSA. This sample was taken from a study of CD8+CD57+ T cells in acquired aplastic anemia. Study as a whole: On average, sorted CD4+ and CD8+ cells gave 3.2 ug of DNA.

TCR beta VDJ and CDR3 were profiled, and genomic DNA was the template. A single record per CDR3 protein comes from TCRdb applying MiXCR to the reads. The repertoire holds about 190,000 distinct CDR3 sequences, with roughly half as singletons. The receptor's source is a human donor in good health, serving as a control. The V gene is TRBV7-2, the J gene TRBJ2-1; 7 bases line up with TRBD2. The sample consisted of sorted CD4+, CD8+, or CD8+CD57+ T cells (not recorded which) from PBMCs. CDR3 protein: CASSGFLGGSSYNGQFF. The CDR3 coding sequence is TGTGCCAGCAGCGGATTCTTGGGCGGGAGCTCCTACAATGGGCAGTTCTTC.